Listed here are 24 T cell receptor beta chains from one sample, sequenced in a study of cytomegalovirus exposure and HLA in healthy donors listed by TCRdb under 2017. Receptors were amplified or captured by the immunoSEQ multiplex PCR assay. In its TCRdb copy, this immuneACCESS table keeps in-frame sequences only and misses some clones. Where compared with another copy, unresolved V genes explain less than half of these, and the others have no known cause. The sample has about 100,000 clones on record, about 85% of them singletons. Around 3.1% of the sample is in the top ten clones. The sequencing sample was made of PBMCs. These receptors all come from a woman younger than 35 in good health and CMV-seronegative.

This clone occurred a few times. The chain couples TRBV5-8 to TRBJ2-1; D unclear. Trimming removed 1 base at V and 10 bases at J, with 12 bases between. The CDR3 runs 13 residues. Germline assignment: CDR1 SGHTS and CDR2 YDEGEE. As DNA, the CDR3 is TGTGCCAGCAGCTTGTTTCAACAACCAGAGCAGTTCTTC. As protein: CASSLFQQPEQFF.

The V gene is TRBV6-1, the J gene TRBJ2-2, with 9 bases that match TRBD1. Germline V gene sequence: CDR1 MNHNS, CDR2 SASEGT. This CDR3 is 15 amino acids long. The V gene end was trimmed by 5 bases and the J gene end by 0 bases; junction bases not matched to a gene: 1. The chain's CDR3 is CASSRDRANTGELFF. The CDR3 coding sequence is TGTGCCAGCAGTCGGGACAGGGCGAACACCGGGGAGCTGTTTTTT.

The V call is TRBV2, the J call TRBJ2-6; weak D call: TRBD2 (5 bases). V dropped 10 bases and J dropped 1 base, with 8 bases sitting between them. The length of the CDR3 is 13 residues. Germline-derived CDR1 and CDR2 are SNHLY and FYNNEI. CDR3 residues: CANGLSGANVLTF. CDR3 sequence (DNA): TGTGCCAACGGACTTTCTGGGGCCAACGTCCTGACTTTC.

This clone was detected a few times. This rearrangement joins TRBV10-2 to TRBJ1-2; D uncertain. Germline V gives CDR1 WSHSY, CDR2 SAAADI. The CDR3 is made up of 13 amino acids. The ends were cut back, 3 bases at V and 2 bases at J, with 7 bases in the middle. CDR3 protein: CASSEPANYGYTF. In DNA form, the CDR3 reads TGCGCCAGCAGTGAACCCGCGAACTATGGCTACACCTTC.

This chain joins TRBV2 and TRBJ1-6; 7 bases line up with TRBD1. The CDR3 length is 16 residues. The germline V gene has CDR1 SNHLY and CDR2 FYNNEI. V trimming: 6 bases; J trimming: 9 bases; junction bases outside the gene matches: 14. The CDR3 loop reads CASRLLVRTGGSPLHF. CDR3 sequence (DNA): TGTGCCAGCAGGCTCCTCGTTCGGACAGGAGGTTCACCCCTCCACTTT.

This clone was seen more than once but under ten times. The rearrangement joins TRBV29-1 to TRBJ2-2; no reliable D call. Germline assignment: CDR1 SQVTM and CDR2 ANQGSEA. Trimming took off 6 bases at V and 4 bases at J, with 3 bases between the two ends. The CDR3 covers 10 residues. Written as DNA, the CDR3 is TGCAGCGTCTTCACCGGGGAGCTGTTTTTT. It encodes CSVFTGELFF.

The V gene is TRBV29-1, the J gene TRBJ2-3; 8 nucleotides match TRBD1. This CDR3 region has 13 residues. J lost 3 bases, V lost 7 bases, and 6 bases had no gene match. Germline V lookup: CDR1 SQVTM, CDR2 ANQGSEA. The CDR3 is CSGFTGGTDTQYF. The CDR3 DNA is TGCAGCGGATTTACAGGGGGTACAGATACGCAGTATTTT.

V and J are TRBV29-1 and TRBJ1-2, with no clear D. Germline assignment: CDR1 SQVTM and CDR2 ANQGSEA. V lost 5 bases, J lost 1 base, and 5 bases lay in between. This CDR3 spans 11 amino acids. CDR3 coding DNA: TGCAGCGTTCAGGATAACTATGGCTACACCTTC. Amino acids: CSVQDNYGYTF. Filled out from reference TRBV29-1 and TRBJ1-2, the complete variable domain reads SAVISQKPSRDICQRGTSLTIQCQVDSQVTMMFWYRQQPGQSLTLIATANQGSEATYESGFVIDKFPISRPNLTFSTLTVSNMSPEDSSIYLCSVQDNYGYTFGSGTRLTVV.

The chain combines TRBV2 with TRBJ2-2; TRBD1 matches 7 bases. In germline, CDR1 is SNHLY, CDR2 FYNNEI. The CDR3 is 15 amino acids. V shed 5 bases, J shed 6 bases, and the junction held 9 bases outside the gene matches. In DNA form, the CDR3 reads TGTGCCAGCAGTATATCCGGGACAGCCCCCGGGGAGCTGTTTTTT. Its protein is CASSISGTAPGELFF.

The CDR3 spells CASSRLAGLIYNEQFF. CDR3 bases: TGTGCCAGCAGCCGACTAGCGGGCCTGATCTACAATGAGCAGTTCTTC. The chain employs TRBV7-9 and TRBJ2-1, with 10 bases matching TRBD2. Trimming cost V 5 bases and J 3 bases; bases outside gene matches: 7. There are 16 residues in the CDR3. Per germline, CDR1 SEHNR and CDR2 FQNEAQ (reference sequence).

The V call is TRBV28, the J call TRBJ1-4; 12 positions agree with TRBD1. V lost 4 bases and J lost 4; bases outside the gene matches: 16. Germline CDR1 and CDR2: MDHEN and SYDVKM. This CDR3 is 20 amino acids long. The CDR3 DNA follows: TGTGCCAGCAGTTCCCTACTCCCGGGACAGGGGGCTTTGGGTAATGAAAAACTGTTTTTT. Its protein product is CASSSLLPGQGALGNEKLFF.

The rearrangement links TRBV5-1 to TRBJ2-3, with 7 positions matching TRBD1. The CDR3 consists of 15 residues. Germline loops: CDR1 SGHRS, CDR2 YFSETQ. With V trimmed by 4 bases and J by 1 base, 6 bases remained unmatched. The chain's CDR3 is CASSARQGGTDTQYF. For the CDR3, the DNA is TGCGCCAGCAGCGCCCGACAGGGCGGCACAGATACGCAGTATTTT.

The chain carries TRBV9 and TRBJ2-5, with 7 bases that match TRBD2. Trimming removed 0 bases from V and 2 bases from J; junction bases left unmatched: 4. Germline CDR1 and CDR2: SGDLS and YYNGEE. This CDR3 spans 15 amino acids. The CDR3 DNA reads TGTGCCAGCAGCGTAGGCGGGGGTCTACAAGAGACCCAGTACTTC. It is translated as CASSVGGGLQETQYF.

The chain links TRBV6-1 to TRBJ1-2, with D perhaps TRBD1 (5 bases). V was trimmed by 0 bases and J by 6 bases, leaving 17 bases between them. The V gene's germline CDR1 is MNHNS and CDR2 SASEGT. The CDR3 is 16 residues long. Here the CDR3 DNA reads TGTGCCAGCAGTGAAGCTGATCCCAGGGTAACGAATGGCTACACCTTC. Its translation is CASSEADPRVTNGYTF.

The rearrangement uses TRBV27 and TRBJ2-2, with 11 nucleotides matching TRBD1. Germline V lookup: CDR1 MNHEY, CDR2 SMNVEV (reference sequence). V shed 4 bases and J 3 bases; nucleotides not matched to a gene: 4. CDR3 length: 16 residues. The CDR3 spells CASSSWDRGYTGELFF. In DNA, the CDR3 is TGTGCCAGCAGTTCCTGGGACAGGGGGTACACCGGGGAGCTGTTTTTT.

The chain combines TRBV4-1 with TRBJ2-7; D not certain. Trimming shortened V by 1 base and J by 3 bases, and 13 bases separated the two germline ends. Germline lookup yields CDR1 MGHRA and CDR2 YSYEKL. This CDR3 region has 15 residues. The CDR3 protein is CASSQAGDGYYEQYF. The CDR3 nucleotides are TGCGCCAGCAGCCAAGCTGGAGACGGCTACTACGAGCAGTACTTC.

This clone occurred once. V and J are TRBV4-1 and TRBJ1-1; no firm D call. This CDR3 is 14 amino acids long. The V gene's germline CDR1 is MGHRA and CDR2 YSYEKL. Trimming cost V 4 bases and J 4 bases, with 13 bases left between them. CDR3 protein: CASSPAQVATEAFF. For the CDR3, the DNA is TGCGCCAGCAGCCCCGCCCAGGTCGCCACTGAAGCTTTCTTT.

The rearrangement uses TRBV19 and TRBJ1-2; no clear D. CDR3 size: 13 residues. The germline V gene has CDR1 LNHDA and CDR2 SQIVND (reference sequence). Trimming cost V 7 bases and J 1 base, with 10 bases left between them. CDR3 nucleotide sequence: TGTGCCAGTACCCCAACAGATAACTATGGCTACACCTTC. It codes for CASTPTDNYGYTF.

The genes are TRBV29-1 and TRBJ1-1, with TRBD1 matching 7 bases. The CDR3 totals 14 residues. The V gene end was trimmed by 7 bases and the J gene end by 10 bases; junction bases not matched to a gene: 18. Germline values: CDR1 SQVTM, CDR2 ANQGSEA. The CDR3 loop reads CSGQTGNSLAAAFF. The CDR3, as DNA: TGCAGCGGCCAGACAGGGAACTCGTTAGCGGCAGCTTTCTTT.

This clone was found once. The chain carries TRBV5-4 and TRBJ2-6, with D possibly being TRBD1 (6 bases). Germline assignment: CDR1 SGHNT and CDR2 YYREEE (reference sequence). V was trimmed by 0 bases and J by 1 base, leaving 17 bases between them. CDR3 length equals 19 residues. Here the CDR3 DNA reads TGTGCCAGCAGCTTGGCCGGTGAGACAGGCCATTCTGGGGCCAACGTCCTGACTTTC. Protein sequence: CASSLAGETGHSGANVLTF.

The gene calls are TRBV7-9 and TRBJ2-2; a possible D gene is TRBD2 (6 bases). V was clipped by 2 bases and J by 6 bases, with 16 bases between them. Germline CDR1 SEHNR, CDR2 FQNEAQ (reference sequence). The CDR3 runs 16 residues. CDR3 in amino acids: CASSLKVGGAAGELFF. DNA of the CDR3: TGTGCCAGCAGCTTAAAAGTTGGCGGGGCGGCCGGGGAGCTGTTTTTT.

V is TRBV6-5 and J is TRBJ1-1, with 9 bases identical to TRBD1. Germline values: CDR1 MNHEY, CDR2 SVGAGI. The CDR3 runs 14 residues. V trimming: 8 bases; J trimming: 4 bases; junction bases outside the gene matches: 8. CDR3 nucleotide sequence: TGTGCCAGCGCCTCGACAGGGGGGAGCACTGAAGCTTTCTTT. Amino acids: CASASTGGSTEAFF.

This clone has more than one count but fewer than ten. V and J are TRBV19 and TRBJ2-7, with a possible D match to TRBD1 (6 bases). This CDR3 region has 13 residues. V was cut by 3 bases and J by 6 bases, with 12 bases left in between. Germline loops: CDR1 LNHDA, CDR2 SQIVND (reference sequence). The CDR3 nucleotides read TGTGCCAGTAGTATGGGGACAAGATCCGAGCAGTACTTC. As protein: CASSMGTRSEQYF. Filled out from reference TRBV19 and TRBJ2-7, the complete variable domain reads DGGITQSPKYLFRKEGQNVTLSCEQNLNHDAMYWYRQDPGQGLRLIYYSQIVNDFQKGDIAEGYSVSREKKESFPLTVTSAQKNPTAFYLCASSMGTRSEQYFGPGTRLTVT.

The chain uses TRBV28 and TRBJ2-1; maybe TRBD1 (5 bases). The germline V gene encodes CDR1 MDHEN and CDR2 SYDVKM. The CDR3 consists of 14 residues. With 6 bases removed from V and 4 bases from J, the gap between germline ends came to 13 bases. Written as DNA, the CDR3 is TGTGCCAGCAGCCTCCTAAGGGGATACAATGAGCAGTTCTTC. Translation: CASSLLRGYNEQFF.